These 13 T cell receptor beta chains share one sample of origin, sequenced in a study of PD-1 blockade in classical Hodgkin lymphoma. Sequencing used immunoSEQ multiplex PCR; TCRdb keeps in-frame clones, though not all of them. Found here are under 30,000 clones, 86% of them singletons; the top ten hold roughly 0.44%. The time point was: cycle 4 day 1 (C4D1), after less than seven weeks of nivolumab. Brentuximab vedotin exposure varied, and every patient relapsed after autologous stem cell transplantation. Researchers report purifying CD4+ T cells from thawed PBMCs by magnetic negative selection. The sample in question was CD4+ T cells from blood, obtained before the fourth cycle of nivolumab. These receptors all come from a human donor with classical Hodgkin lymphoma.

CDR3 nucleotides: TGCGCCACGCGGAGGGGGGAGGTGGACTACGAGCAGTACTTC. Protein product: CATRRGEVDYEQYF. The chain has TRBV5-1 and TRBJ2-7; D tentatively reads TRBD1 or TRBD2 (6 bases each). Germline CDR1 SGHRS, CDR2 YFSETQ. Between the trimmed V and J ends, which lost 9 bases and 3 bases, there was a span of 19 bases. The CDR3 is 14 amino acids.

This clone was observed a single time. This rearrangement joins TRBV28 to TRBJ2-5; maybe TRBD2 (6 bases). The germline V and J ends were trimmed by 4 bases and 0 bases, with 9 bases remaining between them. The CDR3 runs to 14 residues. The germline gives CDR1 MDHEN, CDR2 SYDVKM. The CDR3 reads CASSSRTNQETQYF. For the CDR3, the DNA is TGTGCCAGCAGTTCTCGGACTAACCAAGAGACCCAGTACTTC.

The V and J genes are TRBV9 and TRBJ1-1; D gene ambiguous. V was clipped by 0 bases and J by 8 bases, with 17 bases between them. Germline CDR1 reads SGDLS; CDR2 reads YYNGEE. CDR3 length equals 15 residues. The CDR3 protein is CASSVGVLDALEAFF. For the CDR3, the DNA is TGTGCCAGCAGCGTAGGAGTATTGGATGCCCTAGAAGCTTTCTTT. Based on the CDR3 plus reference TRBV9 and TRBJ1-1, the full variable domain is DSGVTQTPKHLITATGQRVTLRCSPRSGDLSVYWYQQSLDQGLQFLIQYYNGEERAKGNILERFSAQQFPDLHSELNLSSLELGDSALYFCASSVGVLDALEAFFGQGTRLTVV.

The chain employs TRBV19 and TRBJ2-3; tentative D call: TRBD2 (5 bases). The CDR3 is 13 amino acids. Trimming took 5 bases from V and 4 from J, leaving 10 bases between them. CDR1 is LNHDA, CDR2 SQIVND, per germline (reference sequence). CDR3 loop: CASSSAGSDTQYF. In DNA, the CDR3 is TGTGCCAGTAGTTCGGCGGGTTCAGATACGCAGTATTTT.

The rearrangement links TRBV5-4 to TRBJ2-3; 7 bases match TRBD2. The CDR3 is 16 residues long. Germline assignment: CDR1 SGHNT and CDR2 YYREEE (reference sequence). Unmatched junction bases numbered 7, after V lost 3 bases and J lost 0 bases. CDR3 bases: TGTGCCAGCAGCTATAGGGGTAGCGGGAGCACAGATACGCAGTATTTT. It specifies CASSYRGSGSTDTQYF.

The V and J genes are TRBV5-6 and TRBJ2-3; 10 positions match TRBD2. Germline V gene sequence: CDR1 SGHDT, CDR2 YYEEEE. Losses at the gene ends were 4 bases for V and 2 bases for J; bases not matched to a gene: 10. The CDR3 extends over 17 amino acids. CDR3 residues: CASSQFIGLADTDTQYF. For the CDR3, the DNA is TGTGCCAGCAGCCAGTTCATTGGACTAGCGGACACAGATACGCAGTATTTT. Full variable domain (missing parts from reference TRBV5-6 and TRBJ2-3): DAGVTQSPTHLIKTRGQQVTLRCSPKSGHDTVSWYQQALGQGPQFIFQYYEEEERQRGNFPDRFSGHQFPNYSSELNVNALLLGDSALYLCASSQFIGLADTDTQYFGPGTRLTVL.

The V and J genes are TRBV15 and TRBJ2-3; 9 bases line up with TRBD2. This CDR3 region has 17 residues. Trimming at V came to 3 bases and at J to 4 bases, leaving 11 bases not matched to a gene. Germline V lookup: CDR1 LNHNV, CDR2 YYDKDF (reference sequence). As DNA, the CDR3 is TGTGCCACCAGCAGGGCCTCGGGGCGGGAGGGCCCAGATACGCAGTATTTT. This sequence encodes CATSRASGREGPDTQYF.

The chain carries TRBV7-9 and TRBJ2-7; TRBD1 or TRBD2 may be the D gene (5 bases each). The germline V and J ends were trimmed by 4 bases and 2 bases, with 9 bases remaining between them. This CDR3 is 13 amino acids long. Germline CDR1 and CDR2: SEHNR and FQNEAQ (reference sequence). The CDR3 DNA follows: TGTGCCAGCAGCTCCGGGACCCCCTACGAGCAGTACTTC. Translating it yields CASSSGTPYEQYF.

V gene TRBV15 combines with J gene TRBJ2-5; a possible D gene is TRBD1 (6 bases). The CDR3 runs 13 residues. V dropped 5 bases and J dropped 1 base, with 8 bases sitting between them. Germline CDR1 is LNHNV and CDR2 is YYDKDF (reference sequence). CDR3 bases: TGTGCCACCAGCTGGGACACCCAAGAGACCCAGTACTTC. Protein sequence: CATSWDTQETQYF. Full variable domain (remainder filled in from reference TRBV15 and TRBJ2-5): DAMVIQNPRYQVTQFGKPVTLSCSQTLNHNVMYWYQQKSSQAPKLLFHYYDKDFNNEADTPDNFQSRRPNTSFCFLDIRSPGLGDTAMYLCATSWDTQETQYFGPGTRLLVL.

The chain combines TRBV5-4 with TRBJ2-5; TRBD2 aligns across 11 bases. J gave up 4 bases and V 4 bases, and 3 bases lay outside the gene matches. Germline CDR1 SGHNT, CDR2 YYREEE (reference sequence). The CDR3 spans 14 residues. The CDR3, as DNA: TGTGCCAGCAGCATTAGCGGGGGGGGAGAGACCCAGTACTTC. Its translation: CASSISGGGETQYF.

The rearrangement uses TRBV5-5 and TRBJ2-7; either TRBD1 or TRBD2 may supply D (6 bases each). The CDR3 length is 14 residues. CDR1 is SGHKS, CDR2 YYEKEE, per germline (reference sequence). With 7 bases removed from V and 4 bases from J, the gap between germline ends came to 18 bases. This CDR3 reads CASLGGKRGYEQYF. CDR3 DNA sequence: TGTGCCAGCTTGGGGGGAAAAAGGGGGTACGAGCAGTACTTC.

The CDR3 sequence is CASTTGSTGNTIYF. The CDR3 DNA follows: TGTGCCAGTACAACCGGCTCCACGGGAAACACCATATATTTT. The rearrangement joins TRBV19 to TRBJ1-3; D is undetermined. CDR3 length: 14 amino acids. Germline assignment: CDR1 LNHDA and CDR2 SQIVND (reference sequence). Deletions cut 7 bases from V and 4 bases from J, with 14 bases between.

The chain's CDR3 is CASSLEWGQPQHF. The CDR3 nucleotides read TGTGCCAGCAGCTTGGAGTGGGGTCAGCCCCAGCATTTT. The rearrangement joins TRBV5-8 to TRBJ1-5; the D is unclear. The CDR3 has 13 amino acids. Germline loops: CDR1 SGHTS, CDR2 YDEGEE. V was pared by 0 bases and J by 6 bases, with 7 bases between. Looking up the rest from reference TRBV5-8 and TRBJ1-5 gives the full variable domain: EAGVTQSPTHLIKTRGQQATLRCSPISGHTSVYWYQQALGLGLQFLLWYDEGEERNRGNFPPRFSGRQFPNYSSELNVNALELEDSALYLCASSLEWGQPQHFGDGTRLSIL.